The T cell receptor beta chain under discussion was sequenced for a study of blood T cell dynamics during melanoma immunotherapy. The method was immunoSEQ multiplex PCR; TCRdb's version includes in-frame clones alone and lacks a portion of them. The sample carries 13,000 to 15,000 clones, 70% to 90% recorded once. Time point described: week 3, after first cycle of checkpoint inhibitor. The trim removed 3 bases at V and 0 bases at J, leaving 7 bases unmatched. From germline, CDR1 is KGHSH and CDR2 LQKENI. The CDR3 loop spans 17 amino acids. The sequence came from a human donor with melanoma. The chain uses TRBV18 and TRBJ2-3; 9 positions match TRBD2. The sample was blood, taken from a patient treated with checkpoint blockade. CDR3 bases: TGTGCCAGCTCACCCATGGGTCTAGCGGGGAGCACAGATACGCAGTATTTT. Translated: CASSPMGLAGSTDTQYF.